Sequencing of this TCR beta chain was carried out in a study of Ad26.COV2.S vaccination and SARS-CoV-2 variants. Study at large: A COV1001 Ad26.COV2.S trial-arm participant provided the sample. The vaccine Ad26.COV2.S was put into the muscle once, or twice with 56 days between.

Documented treatment: over 15 received Ad26.COV2.S at low or high dose, single or two shots; about 5 received placebo; per-sample allocation not given. Sampling happened 63 days after the first vaccine or placebo injection. The study, taken as a whole, reports: Higher spike-specific TCR breadth was found in vaccine recipients than in placebo recipients.

Points on this clone: Its antigen is unidentified.

This table comes from immunoSEQ multiplex PCR, and its TCRdb copy is limited to in-frame clones, with some not included. Of some 250,000 clones in the sample, over 75% are singletons; the top ten hold about 10%. The V gene lost 6 bases and the J gene lost 6 bases, with 12 bases spanning the gap. CDR3 length: 13 amino acids. CDR1 and CDR2 (germline): MNHEY, SMNVEV (reference sequence). This receptor was taken from a person between 18 and 59 years old who received the Ad26.COV2.S COVID-19 vaccine or a placebo. The source was peripheral blood, collected in a trial of Ad26.COV2.S vaccine versus placebo. The V and J genes are TRBV27 and TRBJ2-1; D not resolved. Written as DNA, the CDR3 is TGTGCCAGCAGCTCCAATCTGGGCAATGAGCAGTTCTTC. Its translation is CASSSNLGNEQFF.